The next 2 T cell receptor beta chains were all read from a single sample in a study of T cell responses to AZD1222 COVID-19 vaccine. Method: immunoSEQ multiplex PCR; TCRdb's copy keeps in-frame clones and lacks some. The sample yields under 110,000 clones, about 82% seen once. The sample in question was peripheral blood, obtained on day 0 of AZD1222 vaccination. The receptors here all came from an adult in good health.

This chain uses TRBV28 with TRBJ1-1; D gene ambiguous. Trimming stripped 6 bases from V and 5 bases from J, with 13 bases between. Looked up from germline, CDR1 is MDHEN and CDR2 is SYDVKM. The CDR3 totals 13 residues. In DNA form, the CDR3 reads TGTGCCAGCAGCCCCCGCGTGGGGACTGAAGCTTTCTTT. Translation gives CASSPRVGTEAFF.

The chain's CDR3 is CASSLGGLGSNQPQHF. The CDR3 DNA is TGTGCCAGCAGCTTGGGTGGGTTGGGGAGCAATCAGCCCCAGCATTTT. The chain recombines TRBV5-6 with TRBJ1-5; D gene unclear. The CDR3 runs to 16 residues. The V end was cut by 0 bases, the J end by 1 base, with 11 bases between. CDR1 and CDR2 (germline): SGHDT, YYEEEE.